These T cell receptor beta chains were read from a single sample in a study of human T cells and chemical hapten exposure. Using its own MiXCR run on the RACE reads, TCRdb lists one record per CDR3 protein. Here the sample spans roughly 90,000 distinct CDR3 sequences, roughly a tenth being singletons. Specimen: whole blood, collected in connection with sensitization to the hapten diphenylcyclopropenone (DPC). The receptors derive from a woman in her 40s with alopecia areata. Some clones in this sample may be carry-over from other donors' samples. The CDR3 runs from the conserved cysteine through the conserved F or W. The D gene is left open where the match is weak. Clone size appears in some rows only: once, few, many, or a class for an expanded clone.

j_call: TRBJ1-4
d_call: -
clone_size: many
v_call: TRBV28
cdr3_nt: TGTGCCAGCAGTTTAAGGCGGCAGGGTTGTGAAAAACTGTTTTTT
cdr3_aa: CASSLRRQGCEKLFF

j_call: TRBJ2-1
d_call: TRBD2
clone_size: many
v_call: TRBV28
cdr3_nt: TGTGCCAGCATTCTAGCGGGGGACCATCACAATGAGCAGTTCTTC
cdr3_aa: CASILAGDHHNEQFF

j_call: TRBJ2-3
d_call: TRBD2
clone_size: many
v_call: TRBV7-6
cdr3_nt: TGTGCCAGCAGTGGCGGGGGGGGCTACGATACGCAGTATTTT
cdr3_aa: CASSGGGGYDTQYF

j_call: TRBJ2-1
d_call: -
clone_size: few
v_call: TRBV7-9
cdr3_nt: TGTGCCAGCAGCTTAGTCGGGGACCTAAAGAATGAGCAGTTCTTC
cdr3_aa: CASSLVGDLKNEQFF

j_call: TRBJ1-5
d_call: -
clone_size: few
v_call: TRBV30
cdr3_nt: TGTGCCTGGGGCTTTTCGGGCTGGGGTAATCAGCCCCAGCATTTT
cdr3_aa: CAWGFSGWGNQPQHF

j_call: TRBJ1-2
d_call: TRBD1
clone_size: -
v_call: TRBV19
cdr3_nt: TGTGCCAGTAGTGTACAGGGGCAGCCCTATGGCTACACCTTC
cdr3_aa: CASSVQGQPYGYTF

j_call: TRBJ2-1
d_call: -
clone_size: few
v_call: TRBV10-1
cdr3_nt: TGCGCCAGCAGTGCCCGGGGAGCCTACAATGAGCAGTTCTTC
cdr3_aa: CASSARGAYNEQFF

j_call: TRBJ2-7
d_call: TRBD1
clone_size: -
v_call: TRBV11-2
cdr3_nt: TGTGCCAGCATCCACACCGGGACAGGGGGAGGCGAGCAGTACTTC
cdr3_aa: CASIHTGTGGGEQYF

j_call: TRBJ2-1
d_call: TRBD2
clone_size: many
v_call: TRBV10-1
cdr3_nt: TGCGCCAGCAGACCCAGCGGGGGTGATGAGCAGTTCTTC
cdr3_aa: CASRPSGGDEQFF

j_call: TRBJ2-1
d_call: -
clone_size: few
v_call: TRBV20-1
cdr3_nt: TGCAGTGCTGCGGGACTTACCAATGAGCAGTTCTTC
cdr3_aa: CSAAGLTNEQFF

j_call: TRBJ2-7
d_call: TRBD2
clone_size: few
v_call: TRBV11-2
cdr3_nt: TGTGCCAGCAGCTTACTAGCGGGGGGATACGAGCAGTACTTC
cdr3_aa: CASSLLAGGYEQYF

j_call: TRBJ2-3
d_call: -
clone_size: many
v_call: TRBV10-3
cdr3_nt: TGTGCCATCAGTGATCAGCGGGGCACAGATACGCAGTATTTT
cdr3_aa: CAISDQRGTDTQYF

j_call: TRBJ1-1
d_call: -
clone_size: few
v_call: TRBV5-1
cdr3_nt: TGCGCCAGCAGCTTGGCCTTAGAGGGAATTGAAGCTTTCTTT
cdr3_aa: CASSLALEGIEAFF

j_call: TRBJ2-2
d_call: -
clone_size: few
v_call: TRBV7-2
cdr3_nt: TGTGCCAGCAGCTTAGATCTAGGTTACACCGGGGAGCTGTTTTTT
cdr3_aa: CASSLDLGYTGELFF

j_call: TRBJ2-3
d_call: TRBD1
clone_size: many
v_call: TRBV20-1
cdr3_nt: TGCAGTGCCCTGAGGCGGGACAGGGCTACAGATACGCAGTATTTT
cdr3_aa: CSALRRDRATDTQYF

j_call: TRBJ2-5
d_call: TRBD2
clone_size: many
v_call: TRBV7-7
cdr3_nt: TGTGCCAGCAGCTCGACTAGCGGCAACCAAGAGACCCAGTACTTC
cdr3_aa: CASSSTSGNQETQYF

j_call: TRBJ1-3
d_call: TRBD1
clone_size: many
v_call: TRBV7-3
cdr3_nt: TGTGCCAGCAGCTTAACCGGACAGGAACGGTCCCGGATCTCTGGAAACACCATATATTTT
cdr3_aa: CASSLTGQERSRISGNTIYF

j_call: TRBJ1-1
d_call: -
clone_size: -
v_call: TRBV28
cdr3_nt: TGTGCCAGCAAAAGGGGAGCTGAAGCTTTCTTT
cdr3_aa: CASKRGAEAFF

j_call: TRBJ2-2
d_call: TRBD2
clone_size: many
v_call: TRBV12-3/TRBV12-4
cdr3_nt: TGTGCCAGCAGGTTTACTAGCGGGGGTACCGGGGAGCTGTTTTTT
cdr3_aa: CASRFTSGGTGELFF

j_call: TRBJ2-1
d_call: TRBD2
clone_size: many
v_call: TRBV29-1
cdr3_nt: TGCAGCCTCAGCGGGGGTGGCCCCAATGAGCAGTTCTTC
cdr3_aa: CSLSGGGPNEQFF

j_call: TRBJ2-6
d_call: -
clone_size: many
v_call: TRBV4-3
cdr3_nt: TGCGCCAGCAGCCAAGCGGAAGGCTCCGGGGCCAACGTCCTGACTTTC
cdr3_aa: CASSQAEGSGANVLTF

j_call: TRBJ2-4
d_call: -
clone_size: many
v_call: TRBV3-1
cdr3_nt: TGTGCCAGCAGCCAAGGGGACTGGGAGAACATTCAGTACTTC
cdr3_aa: CASSQGDWENIQYF

j_call: TRBJ1-4
d_call: -
clone_size: few
v_call: TRBV11-2
cdr3_nt: TGTGCCAGCAGCTTAATAGGGCGGCTTAATGAAAAACTGTTTTTT
cdr3_aa: CASSLIGRLNEKLFF

j_call: TRBJ2-5
d_call: TRBD2
clone_size: few
v_call: TRBV7-2
cdr3_nt: TGTGCCAGCAGCCAAGAATTCTGGCGGGGGGGCGGGGAGACCCAGTACTTC
cdr3_aa: CASSQEFWRGGGETQYF

j_call: TRBJ2-2
d_call: -
clone_size: many
v_call: TRBV5-5
cdr3_nt: TGTGCCAGCAGCTTGGCGGATCGACAAGCCGGGGAGCTGTTTTTT
cdr3_aa: CASSLADRQAGELFF

j_call: TRBJ2-4
d_call: TRBD1
clone_size: few
v_call: TRBV18
cdr3_nt: TGTGCCAGCTCACGCCAGGGGGCAAGAAACATTCAGTACTTC
cdr3_aa: CASSRQGARNIQYF

j_call: TRBJ2-1
d_call: -
clone_size: -
v_call: TRBV6-2/TRBV6-3
cdr3_nt: TGTGCCAGCAGCCCCGCCAGAGATCTAGGGCGCTCCTACAATGAGCAGTTCTTC
cdr3_aa: CASSPARDLGRSYNEQFF

j_call: TRBJ1-1
d_call: TRBD1
clone_size: few
v_call: TRBV4-2
cdr3_nt: TGTGCCAGCAGCCAAAACGACAGGGCCTGGGCTTTCTTT
cdr3_aa: CASSQNDRAWAFF